The 5 T cell receptor beta chains given below trace back to one sample, sequenced in a study of stem cell transplantation in POMP-related autoinflammatory disease. TCRdb's table, derived via immunoSEQ multiplex PCR, lists solely in-frame clones and lacks some. The sample has 20,000 to 30,000 clones; 82% are singletons. The material sequenced was CD4+ T cells from PBMCs, taken before stem cell transplantation. These receptors were collected from a human donor with POMP-related autoinflammation and immune dysregulation (PRAID).

V is TRBV4-2 and J is TRBJ1-1; 7 bases line up with TRBD1. The CDR3 has 16 amino acids. V gave up 0 bases and J gave up 4 bases; unmatched junction bases: 8. Germline V gene sequence: CDR1 LGHNA, CDR2 YNFKEQ. The CDR3 sequence is CASSQELTGFGTEAFF. The DNA for the CDR3 is TGTGCCAGCAGCCAAGAATTGACAGGGTTTGGCACTGAAGCTTTCTTT.

The rearrangement links TRBV11-2 to TRBJ2-7, with 10 bases lining up with TRBD2. The CDR3 has 15 amino acids. CDR1 and CDR2 from the germline V gene are SGHAT and FQNNGV. J lost 2 bases, V lost 2 bases, and 3 bases had no gene match. Here the CDR3 reads CASSLRLAGAYEQYF. The CDR3 DNA is TGTGCCAGCAGCTTACGGCTAGCGGGAGCCTACGAGCAGTACTTC.

The rearrangement uses TRBV29-1 and TRBJ1-1; the D gene is possibly TRBD1 (5 bases). Germline loops: CDR1 SQVTM, CDR2 ANQGSEA. This CDR3 region has 12 residues. V was trimmed by 7 bases and J by 4 bases, leaving 13 bases between them. CDR3 bases: TGCAGCGCCCTTGGGAGGGGCACTGAAGCTTTCTTT. Amino acid sequence: CSALGRGTEAFF.

V usage is TRBV25-1 and J usage is TRBJ1-1; TRBD1 matches 7 bases. The J segment lost 1 base and the V segment lost 4 bases, leaving 6 bases of the junction unmatched. Looked up from germline, CDR1 is MGHDK and CDR2 is SYGVNS. The CDR3 contains 15 residues. For the CDR3, the DNA is TGTGCCAGCAGTGCACCAGGGACAGAGAACACTGAAGCTTTCTTT. This translates into CASSAPGTENTEAFF.

This sequence joins TRBV19 and TRBJ2-1; possibly TRBD2 for D (6 bases). The CDR3 is made up of 19 amino acids. The V end was cut by 7 bases, the J end by 8 bases, with 33 bases between. Germline CDR1 and CDR2: LNHDA and SQIVND (reference sequence). The CDR3 DNA is TGTGCCAGTACCAAAGAACATCCCTGGACCACGGGAGTGGTCGATGAGCAGTTCTTC. It specifies CASTKEHPWTTGVVDEQFF.